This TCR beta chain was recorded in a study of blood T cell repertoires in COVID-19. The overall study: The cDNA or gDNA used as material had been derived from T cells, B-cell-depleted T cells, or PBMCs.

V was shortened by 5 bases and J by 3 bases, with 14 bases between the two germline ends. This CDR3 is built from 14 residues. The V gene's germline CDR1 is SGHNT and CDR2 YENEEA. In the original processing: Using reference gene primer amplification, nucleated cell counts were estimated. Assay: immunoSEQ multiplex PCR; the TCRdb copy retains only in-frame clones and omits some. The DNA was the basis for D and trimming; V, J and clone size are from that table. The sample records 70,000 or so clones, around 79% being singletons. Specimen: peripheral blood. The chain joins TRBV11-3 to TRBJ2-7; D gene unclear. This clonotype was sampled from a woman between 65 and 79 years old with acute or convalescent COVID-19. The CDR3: CASSISPVGYEQYF. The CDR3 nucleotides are TGTGCCAGCAGCATCTCGCCGGTCGGCTACGAGCAGTACTTC.